A single sample gave rise to the 23 T cell receptor beta chains below, sequenced in a study of CD8+CD57+ T cells in acquired aplastic anemia. According to the study, genomic DNA was the template for TCR beta VDJ and CDR3 profiling. TCRdb re-called the reads with MiXCR, one entry per CDR3 protein. This table holds some 200,000 distinct CDR3 sequences, approximately 48% found once. For sequencing, patients were chosen who had shown expansion of CD8+CD57+ cells by flow cytometry. Specimen: sorted CD4+, CD8+, or CD8+CD57+ T cells (not recorded which) from PBMCs. These receptors were taken from a human donor with aplastic anemia.

As to this clonotype: Relative to the germline gene, one junction end is altered; a read error may explain this. The V and J genes are TRBV5-1 and TRBJ1-6, with D unresolved. The CDR3 is 14 amino acids. From germline, CDR1 is SGHRS and CDR2 YFSETQ. CDR3 protein: CASKEDLRNLPLHF. The CDR3 DNA sequence: TGCGCCAGCAAGGAGGACCTAAGGAATTTACCCCTCCACTTT.

This clonotype showed up just a few times. The J gene is TRBJ2-3, the V gene TRBV7-2; D gene ambiguous. Trimming took off 2 bases at V and 2 bases at J, with 11 bases between the two ends. The germline V gene encodes CDR1 SGHTA and CDR2 FQGNSA. The CDR3 contains 15 residues. The CDR3 nucleotides read TGTGCCAGCAGCTTAAATGGAGTGTCCACAGATACGCAGTATTTT. Its translation: CASSLNGVSTDTQYF. Combining the CDR3 with reference TRBV7-2 and TRBJ2-3 gives the whole variable domain GAGVSQSPSNKVTEKGKDVELRCDPISGHTALYWYRQSLGQGLEFLIYFQGNSAPDKSGLPSDRFSAERTGGSVSTLTIQRTQQEDSAVYLCASSLNGVSTDTQYFGPGTRLTVL.

In its sample, this clonotype was seen many times. The V and J genes are TRBV6-1 and TRBJ2-5; D remains unclear. CDR3 size: 11 residues. Germline lookup yields CDR1 MNHNS and CDR2 SASEGT. Trimming cost V 5 bases and J 7 bases, with 8 bases left between them. CDR3 nucleotides: TGTGCCAGCAGTTTACTCGGGACCCAGTACTTC. Encoded protein: CASSLLGTQYF.

The sample holds many counts of this clonotype. The V and J genes are TRBV7-2 and TRBJ2-3; D gene unclear. CDR1 is SGHTA, CDR2 FQGNSA, per germline. V shed 1 base and J shed 1 base, with 6 bases lying between them. This CDR3 is built from 14 residues. CDR3 sequence reads: CASSLVEGTDTQYF. The CDR3 DNA is TGTGCCAGCAGCTTAGTAGAAGGCACAGATACGCAGTATTTT. Based on the CDR3 plus reference TRBV7-2 and TRBJ2-3, the full variable domain is GAGVSQSPSNKVTEKGKDVELRCDPISGHTALYWYRQSLGQGLEFLIYFQGNSAPDKSGLPSDRFSAERTGGSVSTLTIQRTQQEDSAVYLCASSLVEGTDTQYFGPGTRLTVL.

The V gene is TRBV2, the J gene TRBJ2-2; D gene ambiguous. This CDR3 is 14 amino acids long. The V gene's germline CDR1 is SNHLY and CDR2 FYNNEI. V was shortened by 4 bases and J by 5 bases, with 11 bases between the two germline ends. In DNA, the CDR3 is TGTGCCAGCAGTGGTAGGGTGCAGACCGGGGAGCTGTTTTTT. Amino acids: CASSGRVQTGELFF.

This clonotype was counted many times. The gene calls are TRBV19 and TRBJ2-1, with D perhaps matching TRBD1 (6 bases). The V and J ends lost 6 bases and 11 bases respectively, with 14 bases between them. Germline loops: CDR1 LNHDA, CDR2 SQIVND (reference sequence). This CDR3 contains 12 residues. CDR3: CASSPPGEKQFF. For the CDR3, the DNA is TGTGCCAGTAGCCCACCAGGGGAAAAGCAGTTCTTC.

This chain connects TRBV7-9 to TRBJ2-7; D is possibly TRBD1 (6 bases). Trimming removed 5 bases from V and 5 bases from J, with 13 bases in between. This CDR3 spans 13 amino acids. Germline values: CDR1 SEHNR, CDR2 FQNEAQ (reference sequence). In DNA form, the CDR3 reads TGTGCCAGCAGCAGGACAGCCCCCCACGAGCAGTACTTC. Its protein is CASSRTAPHEQYF.

The CDR3 DNA reads TGTGCCAGCAGCCTGAGGCTGTTAACCTACGAGCAGTACTTC. As protein: CASSLRLLTYEQYF. This chain uses TRBV14 with TRBJ2-7; D call uncertain. V lost 4 bases and J 2 bases, leaving 12 bases between the germline ends. Germline loops: CDR1 SGHDN, CDR2 FVKESK. The CDR3 length is 14 residues.

The rearrangement joins TRBV2 to TRBJ2-7; D is ambiguous. The length of the CDR3 is 14 residues. V dropped 10 bases and J dropped 0 bases, with 16 bases sitting between them. Germline-derived CDR1 and CDR2 are SNHLY and FYNNEI. CDR3 DNA: TGTGCCACCAAACAAGATCCGAACTCCTACGAGCAGTACTTC. Translation: CATKQDPNSYEQYF.

The chain couples TRBV6-2 or TRBV6-3 to TRBJ1-5; D is perhaps TRBD1 (5 bases). CDR3 size: 12 residues. The germline V and J ends were trimmed by 5 bases and 9 bases, with 11 bases remaining between them. The V gene's germline CDR1 is MNHEY and CDR2 SVGEGT. CDR3 protein: CASSPSGGPQHF. CDR3 DNA: TGTGCCAGCAGTCCCAGCGGGGGGCCCCAGCATTTT.

The chain uses TRBV7-2 and TRBJ2-5; D assignment may be TRBD1 or TRBD2 (5 bases each). Trimming cost V 6 bases and J 5 bases, with 13 bases left between them. This CDR3 is 13 amino acids long. In germline, CDR1 is SGHTA, CDR2 FQGNSA. CDR3 in amino acids: CASSVGWGETQYF. In DNA, the CDR3 is TGTGCCAGCAGTGTGGGTTGGGGGGAGACCCAGTACTTC.

Points on this clonotype: A junction boundary mismatches the germline segment, possibly from a read error. This sequence joins TRBV7-9 and TRBJ2-1, with 8 bases matching TRBD2. Germline assignment: CDR1 SEHNR and CDR2 FQNEAQ (reference sequence). This CDR3 region has 11 residues. CDR3 coding DNA: TGCGCCAGCAGCCCCGGGACTAGTCAGTTCTTC. Translation: CASSPGTSQFF.

This clonotype was seen a few times. V and J are TRBV20-1 and TRBJ1-2, with TRBD1 matching over 7 bases. The CDR3 spans 15 residues. CDR1 and CDR2 (germline): DFQATT, SNEGSKA (reference sequence). V was pared by 4 bases and J by 4 bases, with 12 bases of the junction left unmatched. DNA of the CDR3: TGCAGTGCTAACCCTGACAGGGCCTCTGGCTATGGCTACACCTTC. It yields the protein CSANPDRASGYGYTF.

As DNA, the CDR3 is TGTGCCAGCAGCCAAGAGGCTCTACAGGGTAGGGTCCACTTT. This codes for CASSQEALQGRVHF. The V call is TRBV7-2, the J call TRBJ1-6; weak D call: TRBD1 (6 bases). There are 14 residues in the CDR3. Trimming removed 5 bases from V and 17 bases from J, with 22 bases in between. Germline CDR1 is SGHTA and CDR2 is FQGNSA.

This clonotype was observed at least ten times. This chain connects TRBV4-3 to TRBJ2-7; 8 bases align to TRBD2. Germline-derived CDR1 and CDR2 are LGHNA and YSLEER. V was pared by 0 bases and J by 4 bases, with 2 bases of the junction left unmatched. The CDR3 is 14 amino acids. The CDR3 spells CASSQDGTSYEQYF. As DNA, the CDR3 is TGCGCCAGCAGCCAAGACGGGACTAGTTACGAGCAGTACTTC.

The V gene is TRBV7-6, the J gene TRBJ2-3, with TRBD2 as a possible D gene (5 bases). Germline lookup yields CDR1 SGHVS and CDR2 FNYEAQ. V shed 2 bases and J shed 2 bases, with 14 bases lying between them. The CDR3 totals 16 residues. CDR3 DNA: TGTGCCAGCAGCTTACAAGGGAGAGGGTACACAGATACGCAGTATTTT. Its protein is CASSLQGRGYTDTQYF.

This clonotype was picked up many times. The V and J genes are TRBV7-2 and TRBJ2-5; 8 bases fit TRBD2. Germline values: CDR1 SGHTA, CDR2 FQGNSA. With V trimmed by 1 base and J by 1 base, 11 bases remained unmatched. The CDR3 covers 18 residues. The CDR3 here is CASSLVLYGGGPQETQYF. In DNA form, the CDR3 reads TGTGCCAGCAGCTTAGTTTTGTATGGCGGGGGGCCCCAAGAGACCCAGTACTTC.

The rearrangement uses TRBV7-2 and TRBJ2-7; unclear D gene. V lost 1 base to trimming and J lost 6 bases, with 7 bases between them. CDR1 and CDR2 (germline): SGHTA, FQGNSA. CDR3 length equals 12 residues. CDR3 DNA sequence: TGTGCCAGCAGCTTAGGGTATGGCGAGCAGTACTTC. Protein sequence: CASSLGYGEQYF. Full variable domain (missing parts from reference TRBV7-2 and TRBJ2-7): GAGVSQSPSNKVTEKGKDVELRCDPISGHTALYWYRQSLGQGLEFLIYFQGNSAPDKSGLPSDRFSAERTGGSVSTLTIQRTQQEDSAVYLCASSLGYGEQYFGPGTRLTVT.

The chain joins TRBV12-3 or TRBV12-4 to TRBJ2-7, with 10 bases that match TRBD2. The CDR3 spans 14 residues. V dropped 6 bases and J dropped 3; count of bases not matched to a gene: 5. CDR3 nucleotide sequence: TGTGCCAGCAGACCTAGCGGGAGTGGCTACGAGCAGTACTTC. Its translation: CASRPSGSGYEQYF.

The chain is built from TRBV6-1 and TRBJ1-2, with 10 bases lining up with TRBD1. There are 13 residues in the CDR3. Germline V gene data show CDR1 as MNHNS and CDR2 as SASEGT. The trim removed 7 bases at V and 10 bases at J, leaving 9 bases unmatched. The CDR3 spells CASIRQGAIDYTF. Here the CDR3 DNA reads TGTGCCAGCATCAGACAGGGGGCCATTGACTACACCTTC.

This rearrangement joins TRBV20-1 to TRBJ1-5, with 8 bases fitting TRBD1. Per the germline V gene, CDR1 is DFQATT and CDR2 is SNEGSKA (reference sequence). CDR3 length: 14 residues. The J segment lost 7 bases and the V segment lost 5 bases, leaving 10 bases of the junction unmatched. The CDR3 nucleotides are TGCAGTGCTCAAGACAGGGGTCCAGGCCAGCCCCAGCATTTT. Protein product: CSAQDRGPGQPQHF.

CDR3 sequence (DNA): TGTGCCAGCGCTCTAACGGGACAGGGGTACAATGAGCAGTTCTTC. Protein sequence: CASALTGQGYNEQFF. The V gene is TRBV6-1, the J gene TRBJ2-1; 10 nucleotides match TRBD1. This CDR3 comprises 15 residues. Germline V lookup: CDR1 MNHNS, CDR2 SASEGT. J was trimmed by 4 bases and V by 8 bases; bases with no gene match: 8.

J is TRBJ1-2 and V is TRBV11-2; D is unclear. The V gene lost 0 bases and the J gene lost 8 bases, with 16 bases spanning the gap. Per germline, CDR1 SGHAT and CDR2 FQNNGV. This CDR3 has 15 amino acids. CDR3 in DNA: TGTGCCAGCAGCTTAGACCTAGGACCATTAGGGGGCTACACCTTC. Its translation: CASSLDLGPLGGYTF.